The text below deals with one T cell receptor beta chain. The antigen is not known. In the library, individual cDNA molecules carried attached unique molecular identifiers. TCRdb reprocessed the 5' RACE reads via MiXCR and lists one record per CDR3 protein. The sample contains approximately 32,000 distinct CDR3 sequences, around 4.5% of which appear only once. The data stem from a study of early T cells in non-severe SARS-CoV-2 infection. Across the study: Whole-blood bulk RNA, unsorted, was sequenced, and chains were unpaired. Findings and limits, study-wide: Lookups in VDJdb leaned toward anti-spike CD8 responses and missed private and CD4 specificities.

Germline V gives CDR1 SGHRS, CDR2 YFSETQ. The V and J ends lost 0 bases and 0 bases respectively, with 9 bases between them. The CDR3 is made up of 15 amino acids. The rearrangement joins TRBV5-1 to TRBJ2-5, with D uncertain. This clonotype was sampled from an adult who was a healthcare worker with PCR-confirmed SARS-CoV-2 infection or an uninfected control (not recorded which). The sequenced sample was whole blood. CDR3 coding DNA: TGCGCCAGCAGCTTGGGAGGCCGGAACCAAGAGACCCAGTACTTC. Amino acid sequence: CASSLGGRNQETQYF.